The 13 T cell receptor beta chains reported below all come from one sample, sequenced in a study of T cell responses to AZD1222 COVID-19 vaccine. The method was immunoSEQ multiplex PCR; TCRdb's version includes in-frame clones alone and lacks a portion of them. The table lists some 81,000 clones, 80% to 90% of them singletons. Sample: peripheral blood, taken 28 days after the second AZD1222 dose. The source is an adult who received the AZD1222 COVID-19 vaccine.

This sequence joins TRBV3-1 (or the pseudogene TRBV3-2) and TRBJ2-1; 7 bases agree with TRBD1. Losses at the gene ends were 3 bases for V and 8 bases for J; bases not matched to a gene: 10. This CDR3 is built from 15 residues. CDR1 LGHDT and CDR2 YNNKEL come from the germline V gene (reference sequence). DNA for the CDR3: TGTGCCAGCAGCCAGGCCGGGACAGTTGAAGATGAGCAGTTCTTC. Translation: CASSQAGTVEDEQFF.

The genes are TRBV30 and TRBJ1-2; the D is unclear. Per germline, CDR1 GTSNPN and CDR2 SVGIG (reference sequence). The CDR3 extends over 13 amino acids. Trimming shortened V by 2 bases and J by 7 bases, and 14 bases separated the two germline ends. CDR3 DNA: TGTGCCTGGAGTCGGTCGGGGATCTCTGGCTACACCTTC. This gives the protein CAWSRSGISGYTF.

This chain links TRBV7-9 with TRBJ2-7, with D unclear. The CDR3 spans 15 residues. V shed 3 bases and J shed 4 bases, with 16 bases lying between them. Germline loops: CDR1 SEHNR, CDR2 FQNEAQ (reference sequence). The CDR3 sequence is CASSFISEMGYEQYF. CDR3 sequence (DNA): TGTGCCAGCAGCTTTATCAGCGAAATGGGGTACGAGCAGTACTTC. Filled out from reference TRBV7-9 and TRBJ2-7, the complete variable domain reads DTGVSQNPRHKITKRGQNVTFRCDPISEHNRLYWYRQTLGQGPEFLTYFQNEAQLEKSRLLSDRFSAERPKGSFSTLEIQRTEQGDSAMYLCASSFISEMGYEQYFGPGTRLTVT.

Written as DNA, the CDR3 is TGCGCCAGCAGCCAAGGGAGACGGATACGGAACACCGGGGAGCTGTTTTTT. Its protein product is CASSQGRRIRNTGELFF. The V gene is TRBV4-1, the J gene TRBJ2-2, with D unresolved. Germline V gene data show CDR1 as MGHRA and CDR2 as YSYEKL. V was cut by 1 base and J by 1 base, with 13 bases left in between. The CDR3 totals 17 residues.

The chain joins TRBV4-1 to TRBJ2-7, with D hard to call. The CDR3 has 12 amino acids. Germline V lookup: CDR1 MGHRA, CDR2 YSYEKL. V gave up 1 base and J gave up 4 bases, with 5 bases separating them. DNA of the CDR3: TGCGCCAGCAGCCAAGTTAAATACGAGCAGTACTTC. Amino acid sequence: CASSQVKYEQYF.

By sample share, this clone is medium-sized (0.01 to 0.1%). This chain connects TRBV28 to TRBJ1-4; D remains ambiguous. V lost 2 bases and J lost 7, with 11 bases in between. Germline V lookup: CDR1 MDHEN, CDR2 SYDVKM. This CDR3 region has 14 residues. CDR3 DNA: TGTGCCAGCAGTTTAAGCGGGATCGGTGAAAAACTGTTTTTT. Amino acid sequence: CASSLSGIGEKLFF.

The chain joins TRBV11-2 to TRBJ1-2, with 9 nucleotides matching TRBD1. Losses at the gene ends were 5 bases for V and 4 bases for J; bases not matched to a gene: 2. Germline assignment: CDR1 SGHAT and CDR2 FQNNGV. CDR3 length: 13 residues. The CDR3: CASSEDRGYGYTF. The CDR3 region has the DNA TGTGCCAGCAGCGAGGACAGGGGCTATGGCTACACCTTC.

This chain joins TRBV27 and TRBJ2-3; no clear D. Germline-derived CDR1 and CDR2 are MNHEY and SMNVEV (reference sequence). The CDR3 is 14 residues long. The V gene lost 3 bases and the J gene lost 1 base, with 8 bases spanning the gap. As DNA, the CDR3 is TGTGCCAGCAGTTTCTCCAGCGGCACAGATACGCAGTATTTT. This encodes CASSFSSGTDTQYF.

The chain combines TRBV12-5 with TRBJ2-2; a possible D gene is TRBD2 (7 bases). V was clipped by 3 bases and J by 4 bases, with 21 bases between them. The CDR3 extends over 18 amino acids. CDR1 LGHNT and CDR2 FRNRAP come from the germline V gene. The CDR3 here is CASGFLQAPRGGTGELFF. Written as DNA, the CDR3 is TGTGCTAGTGGTTTCCTACAGGCGCCTAGGGGGGGCACCGGGGAGCTGTTTTTT.

This clone has a single count. The chain links TRBV12-3 or TRBV12-4 to TRBJ2-1, with 12 bases that match TRBD2. There are 12 residues in the CDR3. V shed 5 bases and J 14 bases; nucleotides not matched to a gene: 4. The CDR3 region has the DNA TGTGCCAGCAGTCGACTAGCGGGAGATGAGTTCTTC. Translated: CASSRLAGDEFF.

V usage is TRBV4-3 and J usage is TRBJ1-6, with D tentatively TRBD1 (5 bases). V lost 3 bases and J lost 10, with 16 bases in between. This CDR3 spans 15 amino acids. Germline CDR1 is LGHNA and CDR2 is YSLEER. CDR3 nucleotides: TGCGCCAGCAGCCAGACCCTAGGGGAATTCTCACCCCTCCACTTT. Amino acid sequence: CASSQTLGEFSPLHF.

The J gene is TRBJ2-3, the V gene TRBV9; perhaps TRBD1 as D (8 bases). The CDR3 length is 14 residues. V was trimmed by 7 bases and J by 5 bases, leaving 17 bases between them. From germline, CDR1 is SGDLS and CDR2 YYNGEE. This CDR3 reads CASSIQGEGDTQYF. The CDR3 DNA sequence: TGTGCCAGCTCCATACAGGGGGAGGGAGATACGCAGTATTTT.

This sequence joins TRBV5-6 and TRBJ2-2; D could derive from TRBD1 or TRBD2 (5 bases each). Deletions cut 0 bases from V and 3 bases from J, with 15 bases between. This CDR3 region has 17 residues. Looked up from germline, CDR1 is SGHDT and CDR2 is YYEEEE. Here the CDR3 DNA reads TGTGCCAGCAGCTTGGGGGGGTATAACCGGGACACCGGGGAGCTGTTTTTT. Translating gives CASSLGGYNRDTGELFF.